Listed here are 2 T cell receptor beta chains from one sample, sequenced in a study of blood T cell repertoires in COVID-19. Sequencing was performed with immunoSEQ multiplex PCR; in TCRdb, only in-frame clones are kept and a portion is missing. The sample consists of fewer than 250,000 clones, 85% to 90% of them appearing once. Sequenced input: peripheral blood. The receptors here all came from a human donor in a cohort sampled during active COVID-19.

The V and J genes are TRBV3-1 (or the pseudogene TRBV3-2) and TRBJ2-3, with TRBD2 matching over 9 bases. The CDR3 loop spans 13 amino acids. Germline CDR1 LGHDT, CDR2 YNNKEL (reference sequence). With V trimmed by 10 bases and J by 1 base, 3 bases remained unmatched. CDR3 coding DNA: TGTGCCACCCGCGGGGGGGGCACAGATACGCAGTATTTT. Amino acids: CATRGGGTDTQYF.

V gene TRBV19 combines with J gene TRBJ1-5; TRBD1 aligns across 7 bases. CDR3 length equals 14 residues. Trimming cost V 7 bases and J 0 bases; bases outside gene matches: 3. Germline V lookup: CDR1 LNHDA, CDR2 SQIVND (reference sequence). The chain's CDR3 is CASTDRVSNQPQHF. In DNA, the CDR3 is TGTGCCAGTACCGACAGGGTTAGCAATCAGCCCCAGCATTTT.